The present entry profiles one T cell receptor (beta chain) with its context. The antigen is unknown. Via 5' RACE with UMI labels, TRB cDNA libraries were prepared. Reanalyzing the 5' RACE reads, TCRdb keeps one entry per CDR3 protein, without DNA. In total, the table holds thousands of distinct CDR3 sequences. This CDR3 spans 16 amino acids. CDR1 is LNHNV, CDR2 YYDKDF, per germline (reference sequence). The sample originates from a study of CXCR3-negative and CXCR3-positive naive CD8 T cells. Findings of the study overall: Similar TRBV-TRBJ usage was seen in naive cells (both CXCR3-negative and CXCR3-positive), but memory cells differed.

Sequenced material: naive CXCR3- CD8+ T cells from blood. Subset: CD45RO-CCR7+CD27+CD95- naive CD8+ T cells lacking CXCR3 (TNR3-). This sequence originates from a human donor in good health. Some clones in this sample may be carry-over from other donors' samples. The chain carries TRBV15 and TRBJ2-1. The CDR3: CATSSSLLWASNEQFF.